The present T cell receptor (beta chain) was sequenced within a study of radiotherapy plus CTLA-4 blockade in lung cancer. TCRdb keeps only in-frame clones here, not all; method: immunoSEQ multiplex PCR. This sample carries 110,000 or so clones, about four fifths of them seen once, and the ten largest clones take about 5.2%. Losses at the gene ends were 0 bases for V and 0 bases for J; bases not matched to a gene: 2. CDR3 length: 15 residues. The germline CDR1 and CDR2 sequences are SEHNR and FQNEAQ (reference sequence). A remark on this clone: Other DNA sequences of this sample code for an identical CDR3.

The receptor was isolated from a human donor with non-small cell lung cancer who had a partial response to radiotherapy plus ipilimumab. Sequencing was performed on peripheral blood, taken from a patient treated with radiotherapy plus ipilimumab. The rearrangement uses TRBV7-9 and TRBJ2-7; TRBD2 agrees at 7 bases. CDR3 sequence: CASSLALAGSYEQYF. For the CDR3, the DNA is TGTGCCAGCAGCTTAGCGTTAGCGGGCTCCTACGAGCAGTACTTC.